The rows below give T cell receptor beta chains drawn from one sample of a study of shared clonotypes between healthy human individuals. The data were produced by immunoSEQ multiplex PCR, yet TCRdb's version contains in-frame clones alone and is incomplete. The profile shows approximately 1,500,000 clones, about 98% of them singletons. Sample: naive CD4+ T cells sorted from blood. These receptors originate from a man aged 25 to 45 in good health. The CDR3 runs from the conserved cysteine through the conserved F or W. Each record gives: J gene, V gene, clone size, D gene, CDR3 protein, CDR3 DNA. A D gene is named only where the DNA matches it firmly. The listing skips clone size in some rows; elsewhere it reads once, few, many or a size class.

J gene: TRBJ1-4; V gene: TRBV6-5; clone size: NA; D gene: NA; CDR3 protein: CASSYSGGEKLFF; CDR3 DNA: TGTGCCAGCAGTTACTCCGGGGGCGAAAAACTGTTTTTT
J gene: TRBJ2-7; V gene: TRBV12-2; clone size: NA; D gene: NA; CDR3 protein: CASRLALIGAKGLAELEQYF; CDR3 DNA: TGTGCAAGTCGCTTAGCGCTAATCGGGGCTAAGGGACTAGCGGAGCTCGAGCAGTACTTC
J gene: TRBJ2-7; V gene: TRBV18; clone size: NA; D gene: TRBD2; CDR3 protein: CASSPSQIVTSGRYEQYF; CDR3 DNA: TGTGCCAGCTCACCAAGCCAGATTGTCACTAGCGGGAGATACGAGCAGTACTTC
J gene: TRBJ2-1; V gene: TRBV20-1; clone size: NA; D gene: TRBD2; CDR3 protein: CSARGGDEQFF; CDR3 DNA: TGCAGTGCCCGGGGGGGTGATGAGCAGTTCTTC
J gene: TRBJ2-7; V gene: TRBV6-5; clone size: NA; D gene: TRBD1; CDR3 protein: CASNDGTGGYEQYF; CDR3 DNA: TGTGCCAGCAATGATGGGACAGGGGGGTACGAGCAGTACTTC
J gene: TRBJ1-1; V gene: TRBV29-1; clone size: once; D gene: NA; CDR3 protein: CSVAWGGLTEAFF; CDR3 DNA: TGCAGCGTTGCGTGGGGGGGGCTCACTGAAGCTTTCTTT
J gene: TRBJ1-2; V gene: TRBV14; clone size: NA; D gene: TRBD1; CDR3 protein: CASSPGTVYGYTF; CDR3 DNA: TGTGCCAGCAGCCCCGGGACAGTCTATGGCTACACCTTC
J gene: TRBJ2-2; V gene: TRBV6-4; clone size: NA; D gene: TRBD2; CDR3 protein: CASSRLAGDTGELFF; CDR3 DNA: TGTGCCAGCTCGCGTCTAGCGGGAGACACCGGGGAGCTGTTTTTT
J gene: TRBJ2-3; V gene: TRBV19; clone size: NA; D gene: NA; CDR3 protein: CASSIIWKRDTQYF; CDR3 DNA: TGTGCCAGTAGTATAATCTGGAAACGGGATACGCAGTATTTT
J gene: TRBJ2-5; V gene: TRBV19; clone size: NA; D gene: TRBD1; CDR3 protein: CASSMSAGQGAPQETQYF; CDR3 DNA: TGTGCCAGTAGTATGTCCGCCGGACAGGGTGCCCCCCAAGAGACCCAGTACTTC
J gene: TRBJ2-1; V gene: TRBV7-2; clone size: once; D gene: NA; CDR3 protein: CASPGRGINEQFF; CDR3 DNA: TGTGCCAGCCCCGGGCGGGGTATAAATGAGCAGTTCTTC
J gene: TRBJ2-3; V gene: TRBV5-1; clone size: NA; D gene: NA; CDR3 protein: CASSLGGGDTDTQYF; CDR3 DNA: TGCGCCAGCAGCTTGGGAGGAGGAGACACAGATACGCAGTATTTT